The sequence of this T cell receptor (beta chain) was determined in a study of T-cell reconstitution after alpha-beta-depleted transplantation in children. The study's findings and limits: Surviving recipient T cells and thymic progenitors accounted for the high day-60 TCRbeta diversity observed in some patients. Reports say that about two months after transplant, the alpha-beta T cells came out of several hundred graft clones that had expanded. A year had passed since transplant, and T-cell counts and diversity by then came mostly from newly produced T cells.

This clonotype was counted many times. What it recognizes is unknown. TCRbeta library construction was performed incorporating unique molecular identifiers. In TCRdb, the PCR reads were re-called with MiXCR into one record per CDR3 protein. The table has some 150,000 distinct CDR3 sequences, roughly 9% seen once. There are 13 residues in the CDR3. Trimming removed 3 bases at V and 10 bases at J, with 16 bases between. CDR1 is SQVTM, CDR2 ANQGSEA, per germline. This sequence was found in a female patient aged 2-9 years who had a stem cell transplant for congenital amegakaryocytic thrombocytopenia, so the T cells may come from the graft donor. This chain connects TRBV29-1 to TRBJ2-1; no firm D call. The starting material was PBMCs, mostly from graft donor cells, obtained 180 days after TCRalphabeta/CD19-depleted stem cell transplant. The CDR3 reads CSVDGPKSGEQFF. In DNA form, the CDR3 reads TGCAGCGTTGACGGGCCCAAATCAGGAGAGCAGTTCTTC.